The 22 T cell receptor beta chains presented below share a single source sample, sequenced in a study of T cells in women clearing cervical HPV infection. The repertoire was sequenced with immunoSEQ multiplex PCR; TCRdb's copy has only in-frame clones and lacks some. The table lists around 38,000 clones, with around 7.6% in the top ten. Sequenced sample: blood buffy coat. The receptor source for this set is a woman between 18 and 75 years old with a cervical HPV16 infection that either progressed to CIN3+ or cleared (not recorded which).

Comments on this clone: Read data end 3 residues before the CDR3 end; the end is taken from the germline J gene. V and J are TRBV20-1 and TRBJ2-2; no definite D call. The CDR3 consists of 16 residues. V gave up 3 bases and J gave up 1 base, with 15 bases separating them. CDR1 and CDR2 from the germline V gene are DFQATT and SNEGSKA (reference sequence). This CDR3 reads CSARSLLSVNTGELFF. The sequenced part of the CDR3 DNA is TGCAGTGCTAGGAGTCTACTGTCTGTGAACACCGGGGAG.

Partial CDR3 DNA: TGTGCCAGTAGTATTGCACATTTTAGGGGCAATCAGCCC. Its translation is CASSIAHFRGNQP. The entire CDR3 reads CASSIAHFRGNQPQHF. The V gene is TRBV19, the J gene TRBJ1-5; D is ambiguous. With the read ending 3 residues before the CDR3 end, the germline J gene is used to fill in that end. Trimming stripped 3 bases from V and 2 bases from J, with 14 bases between. The CDR3 contains 16 residues. In germline, CDR1 is LNHDA, CDR2 SQIVND (reference sequence).

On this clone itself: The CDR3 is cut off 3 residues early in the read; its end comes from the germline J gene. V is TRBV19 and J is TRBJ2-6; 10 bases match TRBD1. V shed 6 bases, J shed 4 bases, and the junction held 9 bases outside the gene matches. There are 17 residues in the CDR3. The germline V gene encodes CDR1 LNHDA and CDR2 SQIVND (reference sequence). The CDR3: CASRTPGQGSGANVLTF. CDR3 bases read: TGTGCCAGTAGGACACCGGGACAGGGGTCCGGGGCCAACGTC. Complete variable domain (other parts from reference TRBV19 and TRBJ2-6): DGGITQSPKYLFRKEGQNVTLSCEQNLNHDAMYWYRQDPGQGLRLIYYSQIVNDFQKGDIAEGYSVSREKKESFPLTVTSAQKNPTAFYLCASRTPGQGSGANVLTFGAGSRLTVL.

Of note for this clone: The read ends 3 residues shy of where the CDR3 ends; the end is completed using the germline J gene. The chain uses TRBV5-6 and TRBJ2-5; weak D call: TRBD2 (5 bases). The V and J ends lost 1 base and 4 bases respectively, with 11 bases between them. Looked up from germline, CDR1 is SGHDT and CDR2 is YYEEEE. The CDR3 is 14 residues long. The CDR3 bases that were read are TGTGCCAGCAGCTTGTTAACCCGGGGAGAGACC. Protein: CASSLLTRGET. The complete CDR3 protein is CASSLLTRGETQYF. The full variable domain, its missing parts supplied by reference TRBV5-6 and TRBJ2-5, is DAGVTQSPTHLIKTRGQQVTLRCSPKSGHDTVSWYQQALGQGPQFIFQYYEEEERQRGNFPDRFSGHQFPNYSSELNVNALLLGDSALYLCASSLLTRGETQYFGPGTRLLVL.

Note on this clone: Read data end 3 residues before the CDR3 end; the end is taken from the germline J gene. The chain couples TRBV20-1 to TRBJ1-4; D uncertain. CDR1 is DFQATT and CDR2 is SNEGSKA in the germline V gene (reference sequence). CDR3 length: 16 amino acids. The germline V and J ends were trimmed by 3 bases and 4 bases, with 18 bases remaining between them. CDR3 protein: CSASFDGVMRNEKLFF. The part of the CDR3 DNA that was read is TGCAGTGCTAGTTTTGACGGGGTGATGCGTAATGAAAAA.

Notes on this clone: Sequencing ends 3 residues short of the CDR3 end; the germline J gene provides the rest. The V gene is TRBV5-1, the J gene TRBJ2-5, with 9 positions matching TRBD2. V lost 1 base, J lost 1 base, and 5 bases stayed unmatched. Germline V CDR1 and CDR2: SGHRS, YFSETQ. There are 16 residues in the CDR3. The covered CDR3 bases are TGCGCCAGCAGCTTGAGGTCTAGCGGGACCCAAGAGACC. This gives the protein CASSLRSSGTQET. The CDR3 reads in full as CASSLRSSGTQETQYF.

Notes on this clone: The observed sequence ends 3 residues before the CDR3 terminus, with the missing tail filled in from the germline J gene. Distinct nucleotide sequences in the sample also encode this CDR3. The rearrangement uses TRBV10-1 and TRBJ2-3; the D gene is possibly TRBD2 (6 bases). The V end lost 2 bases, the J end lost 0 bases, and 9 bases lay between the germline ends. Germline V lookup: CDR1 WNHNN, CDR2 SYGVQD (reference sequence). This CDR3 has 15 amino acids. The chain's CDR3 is CASSETSGSTDTQYF. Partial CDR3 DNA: TGCGCCAGCAGTGAGACCAGCGGGAGCACAGATACG.

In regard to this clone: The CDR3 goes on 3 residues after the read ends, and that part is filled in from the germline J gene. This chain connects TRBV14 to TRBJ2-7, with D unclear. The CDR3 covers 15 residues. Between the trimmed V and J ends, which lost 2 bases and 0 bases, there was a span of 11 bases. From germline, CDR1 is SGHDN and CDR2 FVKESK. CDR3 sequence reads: CASSQPPGHSYEQYF. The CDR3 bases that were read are TGTGCCAGCAGCCAACCCCCGGGTCACTCCTACGAG.

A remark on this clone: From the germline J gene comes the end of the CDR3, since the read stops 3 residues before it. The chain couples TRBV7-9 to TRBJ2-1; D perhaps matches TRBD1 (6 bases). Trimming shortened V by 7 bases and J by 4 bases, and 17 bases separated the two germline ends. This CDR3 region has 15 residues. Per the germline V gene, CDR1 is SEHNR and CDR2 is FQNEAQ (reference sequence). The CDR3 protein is CASTQVPTGYNEQFF. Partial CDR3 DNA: TGTGCCAGCACCCAGGTTCCGACAGGATACAATGAG. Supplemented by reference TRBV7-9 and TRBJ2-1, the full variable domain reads DTGVSQNPRHKITKRGQNVTFRCDPISEHNRLYWYRQTLGQGPEFLTYFQNEAQLEKSRLLSDRFSAERPKGSFSTLEIQRTEQGDSAMYLCASTQVPTGYNEQFFGPGTRLTVL.

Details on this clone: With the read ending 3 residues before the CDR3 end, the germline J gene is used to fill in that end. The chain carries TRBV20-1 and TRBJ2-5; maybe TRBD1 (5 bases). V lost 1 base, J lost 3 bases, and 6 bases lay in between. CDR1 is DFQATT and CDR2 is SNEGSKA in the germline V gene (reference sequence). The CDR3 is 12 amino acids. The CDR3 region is CSARGREETQYF. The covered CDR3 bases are TGCAGTGCTAGAGGCAGGGAAGAGACC.

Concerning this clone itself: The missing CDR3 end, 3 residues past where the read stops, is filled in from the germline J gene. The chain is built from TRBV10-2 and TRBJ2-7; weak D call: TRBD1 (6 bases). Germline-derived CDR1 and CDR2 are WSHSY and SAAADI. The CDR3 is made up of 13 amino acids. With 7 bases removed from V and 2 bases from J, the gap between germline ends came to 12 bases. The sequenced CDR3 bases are TGCGCCAGCAACCGGGACACAGCCTACGAG. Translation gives CASNRDTAYE. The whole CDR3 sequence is CASNRDTAYEQYF.

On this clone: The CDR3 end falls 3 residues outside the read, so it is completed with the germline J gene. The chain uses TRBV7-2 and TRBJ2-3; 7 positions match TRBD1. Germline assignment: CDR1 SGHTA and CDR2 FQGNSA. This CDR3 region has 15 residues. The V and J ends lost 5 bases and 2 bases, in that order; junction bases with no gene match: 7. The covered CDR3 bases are TGTGCCAGCAGCCCCCAGGGACAGTTCACAGATACG. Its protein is CASSPQGQFTDT. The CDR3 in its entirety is CASSPQGQFTDTQYF.

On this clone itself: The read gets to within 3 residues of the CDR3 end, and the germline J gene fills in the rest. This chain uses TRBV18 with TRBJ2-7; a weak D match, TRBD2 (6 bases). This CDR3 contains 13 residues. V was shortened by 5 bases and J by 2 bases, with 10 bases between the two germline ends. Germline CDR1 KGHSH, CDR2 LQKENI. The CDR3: CASSGTRTYEQYF. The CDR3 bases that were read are TGTGCCAGCTCAGGGACTCGGACCTACGAG.

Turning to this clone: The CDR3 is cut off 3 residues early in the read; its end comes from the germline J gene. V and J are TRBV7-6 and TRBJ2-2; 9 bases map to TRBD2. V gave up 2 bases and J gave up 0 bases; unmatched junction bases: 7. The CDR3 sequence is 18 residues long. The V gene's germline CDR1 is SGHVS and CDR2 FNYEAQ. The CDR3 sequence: CASSLPAGGPSNTGELFF. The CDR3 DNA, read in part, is TGTGCCAGCAGCTTACCAGCGGGGGGACCCTCGAACACCGGGGAG.

The CDR3 loop is CSVEESRTGVDEKLFF. The CDR3 bases that were read are TGCAGCGTTGAAGAATCCAGGACAGGGGTGGATGAAAAA. The chain combines TRBV29-1 with TRBJ1-4; 9 bases map to TRBD1. The read is 3 residues too short to cover the CDR3 end, so that end is filled in from the germline J gene. Germline lookup yields CDR1 SQVTM and CDR2 ANQGSEA. Trimming at V came to 0 bases and at J to 6 bases, leaving 8 bases not matched to a gene. The CDR3 runs 16 residues.

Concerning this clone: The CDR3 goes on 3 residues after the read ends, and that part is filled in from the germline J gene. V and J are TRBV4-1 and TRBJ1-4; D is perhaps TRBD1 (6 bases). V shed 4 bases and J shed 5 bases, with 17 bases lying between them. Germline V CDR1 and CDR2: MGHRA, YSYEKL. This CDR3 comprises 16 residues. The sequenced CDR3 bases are TGCGCCAGCAGCCCTTTATTTCGGACAGAGAATGAAAAA. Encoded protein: CASSPLFRTENEK. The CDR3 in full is CASSPLFRTENEKLFF.

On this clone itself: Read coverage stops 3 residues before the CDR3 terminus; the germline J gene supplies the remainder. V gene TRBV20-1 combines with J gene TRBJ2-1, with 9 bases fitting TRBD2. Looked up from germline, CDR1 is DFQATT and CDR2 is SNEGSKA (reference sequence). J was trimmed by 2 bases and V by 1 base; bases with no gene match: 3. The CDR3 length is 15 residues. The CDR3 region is CSARGLAGPYNEQFF. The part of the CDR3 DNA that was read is TGCAGTGCTAGAGGCCTAGCGGGACCCTACAATGAG.

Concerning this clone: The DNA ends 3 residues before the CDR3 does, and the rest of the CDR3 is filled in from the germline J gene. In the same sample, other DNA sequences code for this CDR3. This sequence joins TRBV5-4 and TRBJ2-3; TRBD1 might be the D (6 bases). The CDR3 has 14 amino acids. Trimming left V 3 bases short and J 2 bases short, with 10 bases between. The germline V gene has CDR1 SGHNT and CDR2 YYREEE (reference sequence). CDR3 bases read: TGTGCCAGCAGCTCAGGACAGATCACAGATACG. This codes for CASSSGQITDT. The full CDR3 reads CASSSGQITDTQYF.

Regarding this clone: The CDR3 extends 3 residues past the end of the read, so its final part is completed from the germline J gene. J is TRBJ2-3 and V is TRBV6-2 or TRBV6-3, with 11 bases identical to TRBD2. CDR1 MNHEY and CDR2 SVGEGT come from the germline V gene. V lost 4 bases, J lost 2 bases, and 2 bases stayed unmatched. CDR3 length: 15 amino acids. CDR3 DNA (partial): TGTGCCAGCAGTTGGGGACTAGCGGACACAGATACG. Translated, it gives CASSWGLADTDT. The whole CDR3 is CASSWGLADTDTQYF.

The CDR3 loop is CASSLQGASGNTIYF. The sequenced part of the CDR3 DNA is TGTGCCAGCAGCTTACAGGGGGCCTCTGGAAACACC. The chain recombines TRBV7-2 with TRBJ1-3; 8 bases map to TRBD1. The CDR3 end falls 3 residues outside the read, so it is completed with the germline J gene. The germline CDR1 and CDR2 sequences are SGHTA and FQGNSA. The CDR3 loop spans 15 amino acids. V dropped 2 bases and J dropped 0; count of bases not matched to a gene: 0.

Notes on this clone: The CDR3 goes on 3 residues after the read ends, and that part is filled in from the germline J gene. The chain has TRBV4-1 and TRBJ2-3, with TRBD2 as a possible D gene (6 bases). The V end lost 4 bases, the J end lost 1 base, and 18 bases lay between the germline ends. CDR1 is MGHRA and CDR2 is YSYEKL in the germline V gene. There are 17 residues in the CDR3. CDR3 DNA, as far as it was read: TGCGCCAGCAGCCCCGTCCTCCGGGAGCGGGGCACAGATACG. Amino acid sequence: CASSPVLRERGTDT. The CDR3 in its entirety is CASSPVLRERGTDTQYF.

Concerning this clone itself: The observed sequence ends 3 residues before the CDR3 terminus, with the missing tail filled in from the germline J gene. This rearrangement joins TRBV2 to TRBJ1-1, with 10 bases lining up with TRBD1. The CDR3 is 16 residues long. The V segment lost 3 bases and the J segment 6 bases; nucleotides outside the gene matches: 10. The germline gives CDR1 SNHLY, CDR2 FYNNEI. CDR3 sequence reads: CASSDGWTGGNPEAFF. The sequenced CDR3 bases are TGTGCCAGCAGTGACGGGTGGACAGGGGGAAACCCTGAA.